These 8 T cell receptor beta chains were all obtained from the same sample, sequenced in a study of T cell repertoires in cytomegalovirus infection (dated by TCRdb to about 2019). Sequenced on an Illumina HiSeq 1500. Clones were called with MiXCR by TCRdb after fastp trimmed the public reads at Q25, and only in-frame beta chains were retained. Under each unique CDR3 protein, matching rows form one entry showing the most common genes and DNA. Across this sample there are about 490,000 distinct CDR3 sequences, with about 11% seen only once. The top ten constitute around 9.6% of the sample. Input material: PBMCs. Source of these receptors: a human donor in good health (CMV status not recorded). Some clones in this sample may be carry-over from other donors' samples.

In this sample, this clonotype turned up many times. The rearrangement joins TRBV7-3 to TRBJ1-1, with 8 bases identical to TRBD1. The V and J ends lost 4 bases and 8 bases, in that order; junction bases with no gene match: 6. The CDR3 consists of 13 residues. CDR1 and CDR2 (germline): SGHTA, FQGTGA. The CDR3 nucleotides read TGTGCCAGCAGCTCGACAGGGGCAGGGGAAGCTTTCTTT. It codes for CASSSTGAGEAFF.

The chain is built from TRBV30 and TRBJ1-4, with 9 positions matching TRBD1. Germline V gene sequence: CDR1 GTSNPN, CDR2 SVGIG (reference sequence). This CDR3 is 14 amino acids long. With V trimmed by 2 bases and J by 8 bases, 6 bases remained unmatched. The CDR3 is CAWSSGTGSEKLFF. The DNA for the CDR3 is TGTGCCTGGAGTTCCGGGACAGGGAGCGAAAAACTGTTTTTT.

The table lists this clonotype with many counts. This chain connects TRBV3-1 to TRBJ2-3; 8 nucleotides line up with TRBD2. V dropped 4 bases and J dropped 3; count of bases not matched to a gene: 9. The germline CDR1 and CDR2 sequences are LGHDT and YNNKEL (reference sequence). This CDR3 is 16 amino acids long. The CDR3 coding sequence is TGTGCCAGCAGCCTACAATTCGGGGGGGAAACAGATACGCAGTATTTT. It yields the protein CASSLQFGGETDTQYF.

This clonotype was seen at least ten times. The chain uses TRBV28 and TRBJ2-2; either TRBD1 or TRBD2 may supply D (5 bases each). Looked up from germline, CDR1 is MDHEN and CDR2 is SYDVKM. The V end lost 8 bases, the J end lost 7 bases, and 20 bases lay between the germline ends. The CDR3 is made up of 15 amino acids. CDR3 sequence (DNA): TGTGCCAGCGGAGACTCAGGGAATGGAGGCGGGGAGCTGTTTTTT. Amino acids: CASGDSGNGGGELFF.

This clonotype has at least ten counts. The chain uses TRBV7-9 and TRBJ1-2, with 10 bases fitting TRBD1. CDR1 and CDR2 (germline): SEHNR, FQNEAQ (reference sequence). V lost 3 bases, J lost 3 bases, and 7 bases stayed unmatched. CDR3 length equals 16 residues. CDR3: CASSFPDRGFDYGYTF. Here the CDR3 DNA reads TGTGCCAGCAGCTTTCCGGACAGGGGGTTTGACTATGGCTACACCTTC.

This clonotype appeared a few times. Possible read error: a much larger clone is one base away. The CDR3 DNA is TGTGCCAGCAGCTCCGGACGGTTCTATGGCTACACCTTC. It encodes CASSSGRFYGYTF. The chain recombines TRBV5-6 with TRBJ1-2; D gene uncertain. V lost 3 bases, J lost 4 bases, and 10 bases lay in between. The CDR3 contains 13 residues. CDR1 is SGHDT and CDR2 is YYEEEE in the germline V gene.

This clonotype was observed at least ten times. This chain joins TRBV9 and TRBJ2-1; tentatively, D is TRBD2 (5 bases). Germline CDR1 reads SGDLS; CDR2 reads YYNGEE. The CDR3 extends over 17 amino acids. Trimming took off 6 bases at V and 0 bases at J, with 19 bases between the two ends. The CDR3 sequence: CASTPGNEPSSYNEQFF. DNA for the CDR3: TGTGCCAGCACCCCCGGGAATGAGCCGAGCTCCTACAATGAGCAGTTCTTC.

This clonotype has a count of ten or more. J is TRBJ2-3 and V is TRBV20-1; D possibly corresponds to TRBD2 (6 bases). CDR3 length equals 13 residues. CDR1 is DFQATT, CDR2 SNEGSKA, per germline (reference sequence). Trimming stripped 4 bases from V and 1 base from J, with 9 bases between. The CDR3 DNA follows: TGCAGTGCTATGGGGGGAGGCACAGATACGCAGTATTTT. Protein product: CSAMGGGTDTQYF.